This T cell receptor (beta chain) emerged from a study of blood T cell repertoires in COVID-19. Across the whole study: Sites in the United States, Italy and Spain provided acute and convalescent COVID-19 samples. The cDNA or gDNA used as material had been derived from T cells, B-cell-depleted T cells, or PBMCs.

This clone was seen just once. Under the authors' procedure: Using reference gene primer amplification, nucleated cell counts were estimated. Assay used: immunoSEQ multiplex PCR; TCRdb lists only in-frame clones, some missing. From that table come the V and J calls and clone size; the DNA was used to work out D and trimming. The repertoire includes 34,000 or so clones, approximately 88% of them detected once, and around 14% sits in the top ten. CDR1 and CDR2 from the germline V gene are SGHRS and YFSETQ. The CDR3 contains 15 residues. V was clipped by 0 bases and J by 0 bases, with 6 bases between them.

Sample: peripheral blood. This TCR was recovered from a man between 60 and 75 years old with active COVID-19. This sequence joins TRBV5-1 and TRBJ2-2; tentatively, D is TRBD2 (5 bases). CDR3 residues: CASSLGTSNTGELFF. CDR3 sequence (DNA): TGCGCCAGCAGCTTGGGGACTTCGAACACCGGGGAGCTGTTTTTT.